These 13 T cell receptor beta chains came from one sample sequenced in a study of T-cell reconstitution after alpha-beta-depleted transplantation in children. Unique molecular identifiers featured in how the TCRbeta library was prepared. In TCRdb, the PCR reads were re-called with MiXCR into one record per CDR3 protein. The sample yields about 690,000 distinct CDR3 sequences, 15% to 20% seen once. This material consisted of PBMCs from the stem cell graft donor, taken from the stem cell graft. The receptors were sampled from a human donor who donated a stem cell graft to a child with acute myeloid leukemia.

This clonotype was seen just once. This chain uses TRBV30 with TRBJ2-5; 14 nucleotides agree with TRBD2. The CDR3 covers 16 residues. The germline CDR1 and CDR2 sequences are GTSNPN and SVGIG (reference sequence). The V and J ends lost 2 bases and 3 bases, in that order; junction bases with no gene match: 5. The CDR3 coding sequence is TGTGCCTGGAGTAACCCGGGACTAGCGGGGGAAGAGACCCAGTACTTC. Translated: CAWSNPGLAGEETQYF.

This clonotype was seen a few times. The chain employs TRBV27 and TRBJ2-6; D gene unclear. Per germline, CDR1 MNHEY and CDR2 SMNVEV (reference sequence). The CDR3 is made up of 15 amino acids. V lost 6 bases and J lost 0, with 9 bases in between. CDR3 loop: CASSFWGSGANVLTF. CDR3 in DNA: TGTGCCAGCAGCTTTTGGGGCTCTGGGGCCAACGTCCTGACTTTC.

In this sample, this clonotype turned up many times. The rearrangement uses TRBV10-3 and TRBJ2-7; the D is unclear. CDR1 ENHRY and CDR2 SYGVKD come from the germline V gene. Trimming removed 2 bases from V and 0 bases from J, with 5 bases in between. CDR3 size: 13 residues. CDR3 nucleotides: TGTGCCATCAGTGAGGAAGTCTCCTACGAGCAGTACGTC. Amino acid sequence: CAISEEVSYEQYV.

V and J are TRBV7-9 and TRBJ2-1; D may be TRBD1 or TRBD2 (5 bases each). CDR3 size: 13 residues. Germline V gene data show CDR1 as SEHNR and CDR2 as FQNEAQ (reference sequence). V lost 10 bases to trimming and J lost 4 bases, with 14 bases between them. The CDR3 spells CAISTGAYNEQFF. The CDR3 DNA reads as TGTGCCATCTCGACCGGGGCGTACAATGAGCAGTTCTTC.

The chain employs TRBV30 and TRBJ2-1; 7 positions match TRBD2. The CDR3 runs to 16 residues. Germline-derived CDR1 and CDR2 are GTSNPN and SVGIG (reference sequence). Trimming took 0 bases from V and 4 from J; bases not matched to a gene: 9. CDR3 region: CAWSVSLGGEYNEQFF. The CDR3 region has the DNA TGTGCCTGGAGTGTATCTTTGGGGGGGGAATACAATGAGCAGTTCTTC. Using reference TRBV30 and TRBJ2-1 for the parts outside the CDR3, the full variable domain is SQTIHQWPATLVQPVGSPLSLECTVEGTSNPNLYWYRQAAGRGLQLLFYSVGIGQISSEVPQNLSASRPQDRQFILSSKKLLLSDSGFYLCAWSVSLGGEYNEQFFGPGTRLTVL.

This clonotype came up many times. This chain links TRBV20-1 with TRBJ2-7, with TRBD2 matching over 8 bases. V was pared by 1 base and J by 3 bases, with 5 bases of the junction left unmatched. Germline-derived CDR1 and CDR2 are DFQATT and SNEGSKA (reference sequence). The CDR3 spans 14 residues. CDR3 residues: CSARASGGRYEQYF. The CDR3 nucleotides are TGCAGTGCTAGAGCGAGCGGGGGACGCTACGAGCAGTACTTC.

This clonotype was seen many times. The V and J genes are TRBV9 and TRBJ1-1; D remains ambiguous. The CDR3 consists of 17 residues. V lost 0 bases and J lost 1, with 16 bases in between. Germline V gene data show CDR1 as SGDLS and CDR2 as YYNGEE. As DNA, the CDR3 is TGTGCCAGCAGCGTAGGAGTTGGGCGAGGCTCGAACACTGAAGCTTTCTTT. It translates to CASSVGVGRGSNTEAFF.

The chain carries TRBV29-1 and TRBJ2-2; possible D gene TRBD1, 6 bases. This CDR3 is built from 14 residues. Between the trimmed V and J ends, which lost 6 bases and 7 bases, there was a span of 18 bases. CDR1 is SQVTM and CDR2 is ANQGSEA in the germline V gene. Here the CDR3 reads CSVGETGRGGELFF. Written as DNA, the CDR3 is TGCAGCGTCGGTGAGACAGGACGGGGCGGGGAGCTGTTTTTT.

The rearrangement uses TRBV20-1 and TRBJ2-2; D is perhaps TRBD1 (6 bases). V was cut by 3 bases and J by 3 bases, with 11 bases left in between. This CDR3 has 14 residues. Per germline, CDR1 DFQATT and CDR2 SNEGSKA (reference sequence). CDR3 DNA: TGCAGTGCTAGGGCCGGGACACACACCGGGGAGCTGTTTTTT. Its translation: CSARAGTHTGELFF.

The chain recombines TRBV5-5 with TRBJ2-6, with 8 positions matching TRBD1. Germline V gene data show CDR1 as SGHKS and CDR2 as YYEKEE (reference sequence). This CDR3 has 16 residues. The junction had 4 bases not matched to a gene; V was cut back by 3 bases and J by 2 bases. CDR3 in DNA: TGTGCCAGCAGCTCCCAGGGGGCCACTGGGGCCAACGTCCTGACTTTC. It codes for CASSSQGATGANVLTF.

This clonotype was seen more than once but under ten times. This chain joins TRBV9 and TRBJ2-1; 12 bases match TRBD2. This CDR3 spans 19 amino acids. The germline CDR1 and CDR2 sequences are SGDLS and YYNGEE. V lost 3 bases and J lost 10; bases outside the gene matches: 20. This CDR3 is CASSANAGLAGSRPGEQFF. In DNA form, the CDR3 reads TGTGCCAGCAGCGCTAACGCAGGACTAGCGGGGTCACGACCGGGGGAGCAGTTCTTC.

This clonotype was found a few times. The chain links TRBV6-1 to TRBJ1-5, with D perhaps TRBD1 (6 bases). Germline CDR1 reads MNHNS; CDR2 reads SASEGT. There are 13 residues in the CDR3. V was trimmed by 6 bases and J by 7 bases, leaving 13 bases between them. CDR3 bases: TGTGCCAGCAGCGAAACAGGGCTGCAGCCCCAGCATTTT. Translated: CASSETGLQPQHF.

The V call is TRBV24-1, the J call TRBJ2-3; maybe TRBD2 (6 bases). Trimming cost V 4 bases and J 5 bases, with 9 bases left between them. CDR1 is KGHDR and CDR2 is SFDVKD in the germline V gene. The CDR3 is 13 amino acids. This CDR3 reads CATSERGRDTQYF. As DNA, the CDR3 is TGTGCCACCAGTGAGCGGGGCAGAGATACGCAGTATTTT.